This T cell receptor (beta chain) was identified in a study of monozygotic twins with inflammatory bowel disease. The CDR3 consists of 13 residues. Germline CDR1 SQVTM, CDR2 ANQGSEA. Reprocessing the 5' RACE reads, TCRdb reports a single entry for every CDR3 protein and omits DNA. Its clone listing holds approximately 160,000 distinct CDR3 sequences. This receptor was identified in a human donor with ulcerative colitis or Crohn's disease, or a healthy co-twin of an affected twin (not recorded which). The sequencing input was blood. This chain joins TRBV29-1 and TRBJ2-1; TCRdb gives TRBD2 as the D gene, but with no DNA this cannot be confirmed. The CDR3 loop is CSVERLAGVEQFF.